This T cell receptor beta chain appears in the sequencing data of a study of blood T cell repertoires in COVID-19. CDR3 length: 18 amino acids. Germline V gene sequence: CDR1 LGHNA, CDR2 YNFKEQ. V dropped 2 bases and J dropped 5; count of bases not matched to a gene: 12. Per the original methods: Estimation of nucleated cell counts was performed using reference gene primer amplification. Here immunoSEQ multiplex PCR was the method, and the copy in TCRdb shows in-frame clones only, minus some. The V and J calls and clone size come from that table; D and trimming were worked out from the DNA. Of about 77,000 clones listed, around 89% are singletons.

This sequence was found in a woman aged 80 or over with acute or convalescent COVID-19. V usage is TRBV4-2 and J usage is TRBJ2-5; 12 bases map to TRBD1. Material for sequencing was peripheral blood. The CDR3 loop is CASSQPQGTGGAGETQYF. DNA of the CDR3: TGTGCCAGCAGCCAACCTCAGGGGACAGGGGGCGCCGGGGAGACCCAGTACTTC.